This is a list of T cell receptor beta chains from one sample in a study of blood T cell repertoires in COVID-19. Data came from immunoSEQ multiplex PCR; TCRdb stores just in-frame clones and leaves some out. Of around 180,000 clones in the sample, over 65% were seen once. Sequenced sample: peripheral blood. The source of these receptors is a woman aged 80 or older with acute or convalescent COVID-19. The CDR3 runs from the conserved cysteine through the conserved F or W. Each record gives: V gene, clone size, J gene, D gene, CDR3 DNA, CDR3 protein. A D gene is named only where the DNA matches it firmly. Rows may omit the clone size; those that give it use once, few, many or a size class.

TRBV24-1	-	TRBJ2-1	TRBD2	TGTGCCACCCAAGGGACTAGCGGCCGCCCCCCCAACAATGAGCAGTTCTTC	CATQGTSGRPPNNEQFF
TRBV27	few	TRBJ2-7	TRBD1	TGTGCCAGCAGGCGGGACAGGGCTTCCGAGCAGTACTTC	CASRRDRASEQYF
TRBV19	few	TRBJ2-1	TRBD2	TGTGCCAGTAGTATTAGGGGGACTAGCGGGTCCATGGGGGCGTATGAGCAGTTCTTC	CASSIRGTSGSMGAYEQFF
TRBV6-6	-	TRBJ2-3	-	TGTGCCAGCTTTACAGGCGGAGATACGCAGTATTTT	CASFTGGDTQYF
TRBV5-8	-	TRBJ2-5	TRBD1	TGTGCCAGCAGCCCGGGAGCAGGGGGCGCGCGGCAGGAGACCCAGTACTTC	CASSPGAGGARQETQYF
TRBV5-1	once	TRBJ2-5	-	TGCGCCAGCAGCTTTGGGCAGGGTCCAGAGACCCAGTACTTC	CASSFGQGPETQYF
TRBV5-1	-	TRBJ2-1	TRBD2	TGCGCCAGCAGCGTAACTAGCGGACCTCTCTACAATGAGCAGTTCTTC	CASSVTSGPLYNEQFF
TRBV18	once	TRBJ2-3	-	TGTGCCAGCTCCCGGTCTGGAGGCTCTAGCACAGATACGCAGTATTTT	CASSRSGGSSTDTQYF
TRBV28	-	TRBJ1-5	-	TGTGCCAGCAGTCCCTTGGGCGGGGGGAGCAATCAGCCCCAGCATTTT	CASSPLGGGSNQPQHF
TRBV2	once	TRBJ2-2	TRBD1	TGTGCCAGCACCCGACAGGGGACCTCGAACACCGGGGAGCTGTTTTTT	CASTRQGTSNTGELFF
TRBV27	-	TRBJ1-1	-	TGTGCCAGCAGTCCGACCTGGGGGGACCCGGGGGGTGAAGCTTTCTTT	CASSPTWGDPGGEAFF
TRBV5-1	-	TRBJ2-1	TRBD2	TGCGCCAGCAGGTCTCGGATAGGGGCCGGGGGGACGATGTTCTTC	CASRSRIGAGGTMFF
TRBV5-1	few	TRBJ2-1	-	TGCGCCAGCAGCTTGGGAGTTGGGCTCTACAATGAGCAGTTCTTC	CASSLGVGLYNEQFF
TRBV28	once	TRBJ2-6	-	TGTGCCAGCAGTTTGGACTCTCGGTCGGCTGGGGCCAACGTCCTGACTTTC	CASSLDSRSAGANVLTF
TRBV3-1/TRBV3-2	-	TRBJ1-2	-	TGTGCCAGCAGCCAAAGGGCAGGGGCCGGAGGCTATGGCTACACCTTC	CASSQRAGAGGYGYTF
TRBV5-1	-	TRBJ1-2	TRBD1	TGCGCCAGCAGCCCGGAACCCAGGGACAGATCAGCCTATGGCTACACCTTC	CASSPEPRDRSAYGYTF
TRBV19	-	TRBJ2-2	TRBD1	TGTGCCAGTAGTGAAGACAGGGTGAACACCGGGGAGCTGTTTTTT	CASSEDRVNTGELFF
TRBV28	-	TRBJ2-7	-	TGTGCCAGCAGTTTTAACCTCGGACAGCTGACCTACGAGCAGTACTTC	CASSFNLGQLTYEQYF
TRBV18	-	TRBJ2-3	TRBD1	TGTGCCAGCTCACCACCCGGAAACAGGGGAACGACAGATACGCAGTATTTT	CASSPPGNRGTTDTQYF
TRBV4-3	-	TRBJ2-1	TRBD2	TGCGCCAGCAGACGAGCGGGGACCAGTGCGGGTGAGCAGTTCTTC	CASRRAGTSAGEQFF
TRBV24-1	-	TRBJ2-2	TRBD1	TGTGCCACCGAGGACAGGGGTTGGACCGGGGAGCTGTTTTTT	CATEDRGWTGELFF
TRBV4-1	-	TRBJ2-5	-	TGCGCCAGCAGCCAGTCAGGAGAGACCCAGTACTTC	CASSQSGETQYF
TRBV5-8	-	TRBJ2-2	TRBD2	TGTGCCAGCAGCTTGCTCCTAGCGGGAGTCATGTTAACCGGGGAGCTGTTTTTT	CASSLLLAGVMLTGELFF
TRBV2	-	TRBJ1-4	-	TGTGCCAGCTCTCGGGATGCAACTAATGAAAAACTGTTTTTT	CASSRDATNEKLFF
TRBV7-8	once	TRBJ2-6	TRBD1	TGTGCCAGCAGCCGGACAGGGAACTCTGGGGCCAACGTCCTGACTTTC	CASSRTGNSGANVLTF